These 3 T cell receptor beta chains were all obtained from the same sample, sequenced in a study of blood T cells in healthy people across ages. Using a J-beta primer mix together with a sample-barcoded 5' primer, a second PCR was run for roughly 6 to 11 cycles. TCRdb ran MiXCR on the 5' RACE reads and lists one entry per CDR3 protein. The data contain about 1.1 million distinct CDR3 sequences, under 40% of them singletons. Specimen: blood. The receptors here all came from a young man in good health.

This clonotype was picked up a small number of times. The chain combines TRBV4-3 with TRBJ2-2; D gene ambiguous. Trimming removed 0 bases at V and 4 bases at J, with 9 bases between. This CDR3 spans 15 amino acids. CDR1 LGHNA and CDR2 YSLEER come from the germline V gene. The CDR3 here is CASSQDLGSTGELFF. Here the CDR3 DNA reads TGCGCCAGCAGCCAAGATCTGGGTTCCACCGGGGAGCTGTTTTTT.

This rearrangement joins TRBV12-3 or TRBV12-4 to TRBJ2-3; 9 bases are shared with TRBD2. With V trimmed by 5 bases and J by 0 bases, 12 bases remained unmatched. CDR3 length: 18 amino acids. CDR3 coding DNA: TGTGCCAGCAGTGGGACTAGCAGAGGGGGCCGTAGCACAGATACGCAGTATTTT. This translates into CASSGTSRGGRSTDTQYF.

The chain has TRBV25-1 and TRBJ2-2, with D possibly being TRBD1 or TRBD2 (5 bases each). The CDR3 runs 16 residues. Germline CDR1 reads MGHDK; CDR2 reads SYGVNS. The V and J ends lost 2 bases and 4 bases respectively, with 14 bases between them. In nucleotides, the CDR3 is TGTGCCAGCAGTGAAGTACGGGACGCGGCCACCGGGGAGCTGTTTTTT. The encoded protein is CASSEVRDAATGELFF.